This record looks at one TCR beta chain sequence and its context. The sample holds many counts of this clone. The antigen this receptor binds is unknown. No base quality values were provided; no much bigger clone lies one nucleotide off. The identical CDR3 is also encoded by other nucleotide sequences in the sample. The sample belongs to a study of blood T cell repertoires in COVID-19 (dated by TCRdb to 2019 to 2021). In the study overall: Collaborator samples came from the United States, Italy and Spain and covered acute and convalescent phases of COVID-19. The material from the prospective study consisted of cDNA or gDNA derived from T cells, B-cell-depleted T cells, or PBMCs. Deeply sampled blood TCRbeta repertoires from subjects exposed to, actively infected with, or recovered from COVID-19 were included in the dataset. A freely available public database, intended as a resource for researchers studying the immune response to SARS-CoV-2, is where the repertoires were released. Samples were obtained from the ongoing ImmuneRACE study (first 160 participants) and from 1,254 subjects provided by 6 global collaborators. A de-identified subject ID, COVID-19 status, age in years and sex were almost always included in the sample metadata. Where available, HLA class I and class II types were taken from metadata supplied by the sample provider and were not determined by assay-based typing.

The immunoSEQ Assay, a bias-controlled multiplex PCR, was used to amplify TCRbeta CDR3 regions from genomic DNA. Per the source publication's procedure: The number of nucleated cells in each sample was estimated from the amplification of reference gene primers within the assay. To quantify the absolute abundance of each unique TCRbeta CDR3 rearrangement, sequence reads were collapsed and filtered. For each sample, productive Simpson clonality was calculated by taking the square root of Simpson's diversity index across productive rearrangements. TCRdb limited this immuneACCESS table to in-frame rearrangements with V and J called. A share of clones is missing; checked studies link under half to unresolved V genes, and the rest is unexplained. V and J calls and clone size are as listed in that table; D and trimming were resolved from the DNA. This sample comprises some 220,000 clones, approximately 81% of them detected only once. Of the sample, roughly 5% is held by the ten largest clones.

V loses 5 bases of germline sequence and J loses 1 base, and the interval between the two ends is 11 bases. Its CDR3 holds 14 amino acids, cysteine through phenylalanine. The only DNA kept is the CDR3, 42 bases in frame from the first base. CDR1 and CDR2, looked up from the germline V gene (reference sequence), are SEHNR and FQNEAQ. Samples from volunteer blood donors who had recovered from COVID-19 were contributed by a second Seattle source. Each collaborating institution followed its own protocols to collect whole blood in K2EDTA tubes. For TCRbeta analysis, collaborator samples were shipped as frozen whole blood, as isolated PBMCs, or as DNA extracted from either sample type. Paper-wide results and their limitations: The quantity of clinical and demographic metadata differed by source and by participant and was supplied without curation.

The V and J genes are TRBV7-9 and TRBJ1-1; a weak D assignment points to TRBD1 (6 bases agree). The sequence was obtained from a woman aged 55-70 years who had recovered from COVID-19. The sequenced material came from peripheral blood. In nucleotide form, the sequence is TGTGCCAGCAGCCCAGGACAGTCGAACACTGAAGCTTTCTTT. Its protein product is CASSPGQSNTEAFF.